These T cell receptor beta chains were read from a single sample in a study of blood T cells in healthy people across ages. One entry per CDR3 protein results from TCRdb running MiXCR on the 5' RACE reads. The sample records roughly 1.5 million distinct CDR3 sequences, 35% to 45% being singletons. Source material: blood. These receptors were collected from a woman aged 18-35 years in good health. Both conserved end residues are part of each CDR3. A D gene is named only where the DNA matches it firmly. Expanded clones get a size class; other rows say once, few or many, or leave the size out.

J	V	size	D	DNA	CDR3
TRBJ2-7	TRBV4-1	-	-	TGCGCCAGCAGCCAAGGGGGACATTACTCCTACAATGAGCAGTACTTC	CASSQGGHYSYNEQYF
TRBJ2-7	TRBV20-1	-	TRBD2	TGCAGTGCTATAAGGAGCGGGAGCACCTACGAGCAGTACTTC	CSAIRSGSTYEQYF
TRBJ2-1	TRBV6-5	-	-	TGTGCCAGCAGTCGACCGGGAAATGAGCAGTTCTTC	CASSRPGNEQFF
TRBJ1-5	TRBV27	-	-	TGTGCCAGCAGTTTATCCGAAGTCGGAAGGCCCCAGCATTTT	CASSLSEVGRPQHF
TRBJ2-5	TRBV27	-	TRBD1	TGTGCCAGCAGTCGACCGGGACAGGTTGGGGAGACCCAGTACTTC	CASSRPGQVGETQYF
TRBJ2-1	TRBV12-3/TRBV12-4	-	-	TGTGCCAGCAGTTTTCAACCAGCCAATGAGCTGTACTTC	CASSFQPANELYF
TRBJ2-5	TRBV5-1	-	TRBD1	TGCGCCAGCAGCTTGGACCCAGGGGGCATCGGAGAGATCCAGTACTTC	CASSLDPGGIGEIQYF
TRBJ1-1	TRBV12-3/TRBV12-4	-	TRBD1	TGTGCCAGCAGTTTAGAGGACAGGGGGCCCGCTGCTTTCTTT	CASSLEDRGPAAFF
TRBJ2-7	TRBV6-2/TRBV6-3	-	TRBD2	TGTGCCAGCAGTTACGGAACTAGCGGACTCTACGGGCAGTACTTC	CASSYGTSGLYGQYF
TRBJ1-2	TRBV7-2	few	-	TGTGCCAGCAGCTTGTCCGTCGAGTATGGCTACACCTTC	CASSLSVEYGYTF
TRBJ2-2	TRBV7-2	-	-	TGTGCCAGCAGCTTCTGGGGGGTGAACACCGGGGAGCTGTTTTTT	CASSFWGVNTGELFF
TRBJ2-3	TRBV5-1	-	-	TGCGCCAGCAGCTTGGTAGGGGACCCCACAGATACGCAGTATTTT	CASSLVGDPTDTQYF